The 30 T cell receptor beta chains listed next were all sequenced from one sample in a study of cytomegalovirus exposure and HLA in healthy donors listed by TCRdb under 2017. The library was obtained by the immunoSEQ multiplex PCR assay. For the multiplex PCR, a mixture combining 60 forward primers for TCR Vbeta segments and 13 reverse primers for TCR Jbeta segments was used. TCRdb provides this immuneACCESS table in a form limited to in-frame rearrangements. Some clones are lacking; in checked studies, under half of them reflect an unresolved V gene, and why the rest are absent is not known. Here the sample has 220,000 or so clones; about 75% occur a single time. The ten largest clonotypes hold about 1.9% of the sample. Sequenced material: PBMCs. Receptors originate from a woman aged 25 to 39 in good health and CMV-seronegative.

The sample holds one count of this clone. This chain uses TRBV20-1 with TRBJ2-7; D possibly corresponds to TRBD2 (6 bases). There are 11 residues in the CDR3. Trimming took 1 base from V and 6 from J, leaving 7 bases between them. Germline V gene data show CDR1 as DFQATT and CDR2 as SNEGSKA (reference sequence). The CDR3 nucleotides are TGCAGTGCTAGAGGCGGGACCGAGCAGTACTTC. Its protein is CSARGGTEQYF.

The CDR3, as DNA: TGTGCCAGCAGCCCCACGACTAGCGGAACATACGAGCAGTACTTC. The encoded protein is CASSPTTSGTYEQYF. The V gene is TRBV7-2, the J gene TRBJ2-5; 9 bases line up with TRBD2. The J call may be mistaken, given a closer DNA end match to TRBJ2-7. Per the germline V gene, CDR1 is SGHTA and CDR2 is FQGNSA. This CDR3 has 15 amino acids.

This clone occurred a few times. The chain combines TRBV2 with TRBJ1-1; possible D gene TRBD1, 5 bases. V was pared by 3 bases and J by 2 bases, with 7 bases between. CDR1 is SNHLY, CDR2 FYNNEI, per germline. CDR3 size: 13 residues. As DNA, the CDR3 is TGTGCCAGCAGTGAGACAGCAAACACTGAAGCTTTCTTT. Translating gives CASSETANTEAFF.

This clone was picked up a small number of times. The chain employs TRBV2 and TRBJ1-1; D is perhaps TRBD1 (6 bases). The V and J ends lost 0 bases and 1 base respectively, with 15 bases between them. Germline lookup yields CDR1 SNHLY and CDR2 FYNNEI. The CDR3 extends over 17 amino acids. The CDR3 here is CASSEAKEGRGNTEAFF. Written as DNA, the CDR3 is TGTGCCAGCAGTGAAGCAAAGGAAGGCAGGGGGAACACTGAAGCTTTCTTT.

The chain joins TRBV7-8 to TRBJ2-7, with a weak D call TRBD2 (5 bases). Germline values: CDR1 SGHVS, CDR2 FQNEAQ. V shed 2 bases and J shed 5 bases, with 7 bases lying between them. The CDR3 consists of 12 residues. The CDR3 coding sequence is TGTGCCAGCAGCTTAAACGGGAACGAGCAGTACTTC. Translation: CASSLNGNEQYF. The complete variable domain, with remaining parts taken from reference TRBV7-8 and TRBJ2-7, reads GAGVSQSPRYKVAKRGQDVALRCDPISGHVSLFWYQQALGQGPEFLTYFQNEAQLDKSGLPSDRFFAERPEGSVSTLKIQRTQQEDSAVYLCASSLNGNEQYFGPGTRLTVT.

This clone was found a few times. This rearrangement joins TRBV5-1 to TRBJ2-7; the match to TRBD2 covers 12 bases. Germline lookup yields CDR1 SGHRS and CDR2 YFSETQ. J lost 3 bases, V lost 0 bases, and 7 bases had no gene match. This CDR3 contains 17 residues. The CDR3 coding sequence is TGCGCCAGCAGCTTGGCTAGCGGGAGGGCCAGAATCTACGAGCAGTACTTC. It codes for CASSLASGRARIYEQYF.

This sequence joins TRBV19 and TRBJ2-2; TRBD1 agrees at 9 bases. Germline V gives CDR1 LNHDA, CDR2 SQIVND (reference sequence). Trimming cost V 3 bases and J 6 bases; bases outside gene matches: 11. The CDR3 extends over 17 amino acids. CDR3 residues: CASSISRGTGSPGELFF. In DNA form, the CDR3 reads TGTGCCAGTAGTATTAGCCGGGGGACAGGGAGTCCCGGGGAGCTGTTTTTT.

The rearrangement joins TRBV20-1 to TRBJ2-7; D gene uncertain. Trimming removed 8 bases from V and 4 bases from J, with 9 bases in between. The CDR3 length is 10 residues. The germline CDR1 and CDR2 sequences are DFQATT and SNEGSKA (reference sequence). The CDR3 DNA is TGCAGTTTGGAGCCGTACGAGCAGTACTTC. Amino acid sequence: CSLEPYEQYF.

The chain uses TRBV5-1 and TRBJ2-5, with TRBD2 identical over 15 bases. The J segment lost 1 base and the V segment lost 3 bases, leaving 13 bases of the junction unmatched. The CDR3 covers 20 residues. Germline V lookup: CDR1 SGHRS, CDR2 YFSETQ. The CDR3, as DNA: TGCGCCAGCAGCTACATAACTCCCGGACTAGCGGGGGGGCCCCAAGAGACCCAGTACTTC. It specifies CASSYITPGLAGGPQETQYF.

The rearrangement uses TRBV4-1 and TRBJ1-1, with D tentatively TRBD1 (5 bases). Trimming removed 1 base at V and 7 bases at J, with 10 bases between. Germline V gives CDR1 MGHRA, CDR2 YSYEKL. The CDR3 is made up of 13 amino acids. The CDR3 reads CASSQVEGIEAFF. The CDR3, as DNA: TGCGCCAGCAGCCAAGTGGAGGGGATTGAAGCTTTCTTT.

This clone was seen just once. The genes are TRBV2 and TRBJ1-4; unclear D gene. V lost 6 bases, J lost 7 bases, and 12 bases lay in between. CDR1 is SNHLY, CDR2 FYNNEI, per germline. This CDR3 is built from 13 residues. The CDR3 spells CASRLGSGEKLFF. The CDR3, as DNA: TGTGCCAGCAGGCTCGGGTCGGGTGAAAAACTGTTTTTT.

V gene TRBV30 combines with J gene TRBJ2-1, with 12 bases matching TRBD2. V dropped 2 bases and J dropped 8; count of bases not matched to a gene: 7. In germline, CDR1 is GTSNPN, CDR2 SVGIG (reference sequence). CDR3 size: 15 residues. The CDR3, as DNA: TGTGCCTGGAGTTTTCCTAGCGGGAGGGCTTATGAGCAGTTCTTC. It codes for CAWSFPSGRAYEQFF.

This rearrangement joins TRBV5-4 to TRBJ2-7, with 11 bases lining up with TRBD2. CDR3 length equals 16 residues. Germline trimming cut 0 bases from V and 6 bases from J; bases unmatched to any gene: 8. Germline loops: CDR1 SGHNT, CDR2 YYREEE (reference sequence). CDR3 sequence reads: CASSLGGGLAVGEQYF. CDR3 DNA sequence: TGTGCCAGCAGCTTGGGGGGGGGACTAGCGGTGGGCGAGCAGTACTTC.

The rearrangement links TRBV18 to TRBJ2-5; the D gene is possibly TRBD1 (6 bases). The CDR3 has 13 amino acids. Germline V lookup: CDR1 KGHSH, CDR2 LQKENI. V was trimmed by 5 bases and J by 4 bases, leaving 11 bases between them. The CDR3 spells CASSSGDRETQYF. The CDR3 DNA reads as TGTGCCAGCTCATCAGGGGATCGAGAGACCCAGTACTTC.

This clone was detected only once. Germline and junction disagree at one end, which may indicate a read error. This chain uses TRBV7-9 with TRBJ2-1; TRBD2 agrees at 7 bases. The CDR3 runs to 16 residues. Germline CDR1 reads SEHNR; CDR2 reads FQNEAQ (reference sequence). CDR3 sequence reads: CSSSSLLAATYNEQFF. Written as DNA, the CDR3 is TGTTCCAGCAGCTCCCTTCTAGCGGCAACCTACAATGAGCAGTTCTTC.

The chain has TRBV6-5 and TRBJ1-6, with D perhaps matching TRBD1 (5 bases). CDR1 and CDR2 (germline): MNHEY, SVGAGI. The CDR3 has 16 residues. Trimming removed 2 bases at V and 7 bases at J, with 15 bases between. DNA for the CDR3: TGTGCCAGCAGTTACGGCGAAACTGGGGGGAATTCACCCCTCCACTTT. Translating gives CASSYGETGGNSPLHF.

The V and J genes are TRBV4-2 and TRBJ2-3; 14 positions match TRBD2. Germline trimming cut 4 bases from V and 5 bases from J; bases unmatched to any gene: 2. Germline V gives CDR1 LGHNA, CDR2 YNFKEQ. CDR3 size: 15 residues. This CDR3 is CASSRTSGGLDTQYF. DNA of the CDR3: TGTGCCAGCAGCCGGACTAGCGGGGGGCTAGATACGCAGTATTTT.

As regards this clone: Other nucleotide sequences in the sample specify the same CDR3. V and J are TRBV30 and TRBJ2-5; D remains ambiguous. The CDR3 runs to 10 residues. Trimming removed 1 base from V and 7 bases from J, with 4 bases in between. Germline V gene lookup returns CDR1 GTSNPN and CDR2 SVGIG (reference sequence). The CDR3: CAWSDRTQYF. The CDR3 DNA follows: TGTGCCTGGAGTGATAGGACCCAGTACTTC.

The chain carries TRBV2 and TRBJ2-3; D may be TRBD1 (6 bases). The CDR3 totals 16 residues. Trimming pared 6 bases from V and 0 bases from J, leaving 16 bases between. Germline assignment: CDR1 SNHLY and CDR2 FYNNEI. This CDR3 is CASRRSTGISTDTQYF. Written as DNA, the CDR3 is TGTGCCAGCAGGCGAAGTACAGGGATAAGCACAGATACGCAGTATTTT.

The chain recombines TRBV5-4 with TRBJ1-2; a possible D gene is TRBD1 (5 bases). Trimming took off 3 bases at V and 8 bases at J, with 23 bases between the two ends. Germline CDR1 and CDR2: SGHNT and YYREEE (reference sequence). The CDR3 runs 16 residues. This CDR3 is CASSSPEDTRVAGYTF. CDR3 nucleotide sequence: TGTGCCAGCAGCTCTCCAGAGGACACCCGCGTGGCGGGCTACACCTTC. Full variable domain (missing parts from reference TRBV5-4 and TRBJ1-2): ETGVTQSPTHLIKTRGQQVTLRCSSQSGHNTVSWYQQALGQGPQFIFQYYREEENGRGNFPPRFSGLQFPNYSSELNVNALELDDSALYLCASSSPEDTRVAGYTFGSGTRLTVV.

This clone was observed a few times. The V gene is TRBV6-4, the J gene TRBJ1-5, with TRBD1 as a possible D gene (6 bases). There are 16 residues in the CDR3. Deletions cut 4 bases from V and 0 bases from J, with 13 bases between. Per germline, CDR1 MRHNA and CDR2 SNTAGT. The CDR3 nucleotides read TGTGCCAGCAGTGCCACAGGGAGATATAGCAATCAGCCCCAGCATTTT. Amino acids: CASSATGRYSNQPQHF.

V is TRBV4-2 and J is TRBJ1-6; D might be TRBD1 (5 bases). Between the trimmed V and J ends, which lost 2 bases and 7 bases, there was a span of 18 bases. The CDR3 has 17 residues. Germline CDR1 LGHNA, CDR2 YNFKEQ. DNA for the CDR3: TGTGCCAGCAGCCAACCCTCTGCGGGAGGGGTGAATTCACCCCTCCACTTT. Amino acid sequence: CASSQPSAGGVNSPLHF.

The CDR3 nucleotides read TGTGCCATCAGTGAGGGAGTCCAAGAGACCCAGTACTTC. This encodes CAISEGVQETQYF. The genes are TRBV10-3 and TRBJ2-5; D unresolved. Germline CDR1 is ENHRY and CDR2 is SYGVKD. The CDR3 covers 13 residues. The V gene lost 2 bases and the J gene lost 1 base, with 5 bases spanning the gap.

In DNA, the CDR3 is TGCGCCAGCAGCCAACAACTAGCGGGGTACAATGAGCAGTTCTTC. It yields the protein CASSQQLAGYNEQFF. V and J are TRBV4-1 and TRBJ2-1; 10 nucleotides line up with TRBD2. Trimming removed 2 bases from V and 4 bases from J; junction bases left unmatched: 2. The length of the CDR3 is 15 residues. CDR1 and CDR2 from the germline V gene are MGHRA and YSYEKL.

This clone came up a few times. The rearrangement uses TRBV5-1 and TRBJ1-1, with unresolved D. The germline V gene encodes CDR1 SGHRS and CDR2 YFSETQ. The CDR3 extends over 15 amino acids. Trimming removed 5 bases from V and 1 base from J, with 15 bases in between. CDR3: CASRGLGLGNTEAFF. The CDR3 nucleotides are TGCGCCAGCAGGGGCCTGGGTCTTGGGAACACTGAAGCTTTCTTT.

A remark on this clone: Distinct nucleotide sequences in the sample also encode this CDR3. The CDR3 loop is CASSPSGDTGELFF. The CDR3 region has the DNA TGCGCCAGCTCGCCTAGCGGGGATACCGGGGAGCTGTTTTTT. V gene TRBV10-1 combines with J gene TRBJ2-2; 9 positions agree with TRBD2. Germline CDR1 and CDR2: WNHNN and SYGVQD (reference sequence). This CDR3 is 14 amino acids long. The J segment lost 5 bases and the V segment lost 8 bases, leaving 6 bases of the junction unmatched.

The V and J genes are TRBV9 and TRBJ1-1; the D gene is possibly TRBD1 (6 bases). In germline, CDR1 is SGDLS, CDR2 YYNGEE. CDR3 size: 15 residues. The germline V and J ends were trimmed by 2 bases and 3 bases, with 14 bases remaining between them. The CDR3 loop is CASSVGGRMDTEAFF. For the CDR3, the DNA is TGTGCCAGCAGCGTGGGGGGGCGGATGGACACTGAAGCTTTCTTT. Drawing the rest from reference TRBV9 and TRBJ1-1, the complete variable domain is DSGVTQTPKHLITATGQRVTLRCSPRSGDLSVYWYQQSLDQGLQFLIQYYNGEERAKGNILERFSAQQFPDLHSELNLSSLELGDSALYFCASSVGGRMDTEAFFGQGTRLTVV.

V and J are TRBV7-8 and TRBJ2-1; D unclear. The CDR3 sequence is 14 residues long. CDR1 and CDR2 from the germline V gene are SGHVS and FQNEAQ. V was clipped by 1 base and J by 3 bases, with 7 bases between them. The CDR3 coding sequence is TGTGCCAGCAGCTTAGAGACATTCTACAATGAGCAGTTCTTC. This codes for CASSLETFYNEQFF.

This clone was counted a single time. CDR3 in amino acids: CATRSTEAGYTF. CDR3 DNA: TGTGCCACCCGATCAACGGAGGCGGGCTACACCTTC. The rearrangement links TRBV6-5 to TRBJ1-2, with no clear D. The CDR3 consists of 12 residues. From germline, CDR1 is MNHEY and CDR2 SVGAGI. With 10 bases removed from V and 8 bases from J, the gap between germline ends came to 17 bases.

The chain carries TRBV11-2 and TRBJ2-3; D uncertain. Trimming took off 5 bases at V and 0 bases at J, with 12 bases between the two ends. Germline V CDR1 and CDR2: SGHAT, FQNNGV. The CDR3 spans 15 residues. The CDR3: CASSPAAVSTDTQYF. DNA for the CDR3: TGTGCCAGCAGCCCGGCGGCGGTTAGCACAGATACGCAGTATTTT.